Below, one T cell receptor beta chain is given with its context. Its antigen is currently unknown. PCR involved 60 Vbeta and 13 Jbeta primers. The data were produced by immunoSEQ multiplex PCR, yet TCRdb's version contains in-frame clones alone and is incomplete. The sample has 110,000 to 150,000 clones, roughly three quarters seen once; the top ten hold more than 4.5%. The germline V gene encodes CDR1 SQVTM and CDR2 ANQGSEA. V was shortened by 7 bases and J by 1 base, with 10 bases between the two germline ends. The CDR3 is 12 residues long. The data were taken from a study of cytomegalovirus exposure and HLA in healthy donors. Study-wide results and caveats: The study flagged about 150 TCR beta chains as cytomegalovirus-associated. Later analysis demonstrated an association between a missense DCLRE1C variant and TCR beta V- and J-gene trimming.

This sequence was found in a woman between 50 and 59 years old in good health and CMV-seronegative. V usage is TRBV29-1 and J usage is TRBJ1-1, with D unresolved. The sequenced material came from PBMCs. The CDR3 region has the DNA TGCAGCGCTTGGACTGAGAACACTGAAGCTTTCTTT. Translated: CSAWTENTEAFF.